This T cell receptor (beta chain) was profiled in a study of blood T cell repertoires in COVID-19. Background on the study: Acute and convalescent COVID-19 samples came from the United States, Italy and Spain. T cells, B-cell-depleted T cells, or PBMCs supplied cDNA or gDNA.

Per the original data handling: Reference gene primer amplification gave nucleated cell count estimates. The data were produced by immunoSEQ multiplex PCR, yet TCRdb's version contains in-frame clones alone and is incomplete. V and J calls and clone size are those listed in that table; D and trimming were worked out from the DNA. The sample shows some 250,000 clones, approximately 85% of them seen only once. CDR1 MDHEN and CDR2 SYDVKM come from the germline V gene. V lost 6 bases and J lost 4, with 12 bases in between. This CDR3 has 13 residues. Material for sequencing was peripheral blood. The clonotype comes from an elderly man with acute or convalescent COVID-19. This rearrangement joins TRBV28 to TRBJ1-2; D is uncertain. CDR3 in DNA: TGTGCCAGCAGCTTTGACAAGGCCTATGGCTACACCTTC. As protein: CASSFDKAYGYTF.